This T cell receptor (beta chain) was captured in a study of T cell clonotyping in hematopoietic cell transplantation. Assay used: immunoSEQ multiplex PCR; TCRdb lists only in-frame clones, some missing. The table has tens of thousands of clones, around 85% seen once; the top ten hold about 2.6%. Trimming shortened V by 4 bases and J by 0 bases, and 10 bases separated the two germline ends. The germline gives CDR1 SNHLY, CDR2 FYNNEI. This CDR3 spans 15 amino acids. For this clone: Its antigen is as yet unknown.

Study outcomes and limitations: Recipient TCR diversity dropped after transplant; expanded clonotypes rose from day 30 to 180.

The time point is: recipient sample about 28 days before transplant, after cytoreduction. The rearrangement joins TRBV2 to TRBJ1-3, with D hard to call. This TCR was sampled from a man in his 60s with acute myeloid leukemia. Some clones in this sample may be carry-over from other donors' samples. This material consisted of peripheral blood mononuclear cells, taken before stem cell transplant. The CDR3 here is CASSVGISSGNTIYF. The CDR3 DNA reads TGTGCCAGCAGTGTGGGGATAAGCTCTGGAAACACCATATATTTT.